The 23 T cell receptor beta chains below all came from one sample that was sequenced in a study of T cell responses to AZD1222 COVID-19 vaccine. Produced via immunoSEQ multiplex PCR; TCRdb's table is partial and in-frame only. The data show about 120,000 clones, almost 95% seen once. The sample in question was peripheral blood, obtained on day 0 of AZD1222 vaccination. The receptor source for this set is an adult in good health.

The V and J genes are TRBV4-1 and TRBJ1-6; 7 bases align to TRBD1. Germline trimming cut 1 base from V and 10 bases from J; bases unmatched to any gene: 13. Germline V lookup: CDR1 MGHRA, CDR2 YSYEKL. CDR3 length: 17 residues. The CDR3 sequence: CASSQAPGRDRGSPLHF. DNA for the CDR3: TGCGCCAGCAGCCAAGCTCCGGGTCGGGACAGAGGCTCACCCCTCCACTTT.

The chain couples TRBV5-3 to TRBJ1-4; maybe TRBD1 (6 bases). TRBV5-3 has ORF status, its function being uncertain. V was cut by 4 bases and J by 0 bases, with 10 bases left in between. The CDR3 runs to 15 residues. CDR3 sequence reads: CARSPGGPTNEKLFF. CDR3 bases: TGTGCCAGAAGCCCTGGGGGCCCAACTAATGAAAAACTGTTTTTT.

The rearrangement joins TRBV18 to TRBJ2-5, with 7 positions matching TRBD1. The CDR3 runs to 15 residues. With 1 base clipped from V and 1 base from J, the junction kept 3 bases outside the gene matches. Germline-derived CDR1 and CDR2 are KGHSH and LQKENI. The CDR3 DNA sequence: TGTGCCAGCTCACCACGCCGGGACAGCCAAGAGACCCAGTACTTC. Translation: CASSPRRDSQETQYF.

This clone was observed a few times. V usage is TRBV5-1 and J usage is TRBJ1-6; D is perhaps TRBD1 (6 bases). CDR3 size: 14 residues. Trimming removed 0 bases from V and 8 bases from J, with 9 bases in between. Germline CDR1 is SGHRS and CDR2 is YFSETQ. CDR3 coding DNA: TGCGCCAGCAGCTTGGACAGGGTGGATTCACCCCTCCACTTT. Its translation is CASSLDRVDSPLHF.

The V and J genes are TRBV28 and TRBJ2-2, with TRBD1 matching 8 bases. V lost 5 bases to trimming and J lost 5 bases; unmatched junction nucleotides: 7. This CDR3 spans 15 amino acids. CDR1 and CDR2 from the germline V gene are MDHEN and SYDVKM. CDR3 sequence reads: CASSTQGAGTGELFF. The CDR3 bases are TGTGCCAGCAGTACTCAGGGGGCGGGTACCGGGGAGCTGTTTTTT.

The chain employs TRBV7-2 and TRBJ1-2; D remains ambiguous. Trimming cost V 0 bases and J 2 bases, with 7 bases left between them. This CDR3 is built from 14 residues. CDR1 and CDR2 (germline): SGHTA, FQGNSA. For the CDR3, the DNA is TGTGCCAGCAGCTTAGCCCGACGGAACTATGGCTACACCTTC. This encodes CASSLARRNYGYTF.

This clone was recorded once. The rearrangement links TRBV2 to TRBJ2-1; TRBD2 aligns across 9 bases. The V segment lost 7 bases and the J segment 3 bases; nucleotides outside the gene matches: 7. Per the germline V gene, CDR1 is SNHLY and CDR2 is FYNNEI. The CDR3 extends over 15 amino acids. The CDR3 spells CASKEGGGDYNEQFF. Here the CDR3 DNA reads TGTGCCAGCAAGGAAGGCGGGGGGGACTACAATGAGCAGTTCTTC.

The gene calls are TRBV15 and TRBJ1-4; the match to TRBD1 covers 7 bases. This CDR3 has 15 amino acids. CDR1 and CDR2 (germline): LNHNV, YYDKDF (reference sequence). The V gene end was trimmed by 3 bases and the J gene end by 7 bases; junction bases not matched to a gene: 8. CDR3 bases: TGTGCCACCAGCAGCCTGGGGACAGTGGGTGAAAAACTGTTTTTT. Translated: CATSSLGTVGEKLFF.

The gene calls are TRBV2 and TRBJ2-2; tentative D call: TRBD2 (6 bases). Trimming left V 8 bases short and J 2 bases short, with 12 bases between. CDR1 and CDR2 (germline): SNHLY, FYNNEI. The CDR3 contains 14 residues. CDR3 DNA sequence: TGTGCCAGCCCCGGAGGGAGCAACACCGGGGAGCTGTTTTTT. Its protein is CASPGGSNTGELFF.

This chain joins TRBV6-5 and TRBJ1-2; D might be TRBD1 (6 bases). Trimming took 5 bases from V and 8 from J, leaving 15 bases between them. Germline loops: CDR1 MNHEY, CDR2 SVGAGI. The CDR3 spans 13 residues. Written as DNA, the CDR3 is TGTGCCAGCAGTACAGGGAACTCTCGGGGCTACACCTTC. As protein: CASSTGNSRGYTF.

The rearrangement links TRBV18 to TRBJ1-1; D uncertain. Trimming took 6 bases from V and 5 from J, leaving 7 bases between them. The CDR3 length is 11 residues. Germline values: CDR1 KGHSH, CDR2 LQKENI. This chain's CDR3 is CASSVGTEAFF. Written as DNA, the CDR3 is TGTGCCAGCTCCGTGGGGACTGAAGCTTTCTTT.

This chain uses TRBV27 with TRBJ2-6; D call uncertain. Trimming cost V 3 bases and J 0 bases, with 15 bases left between them. The CDR3 has 18 residues. Germline-derived CDR1 and CDR2 are MNHEY and SMNVEV (reference sequence). The CDR3 DNA reads TGTGCCAGCAGTTTTTTTTCCGGCGGCTCCTCTGGGGCCAACGTCCTGACTTTC. This encodes CASSFFSGGSSGANVLTF.

The chain couples TRBV30 to TRBJ1-6; D is unclear. V shed 2 bases and J shed 12 bases, with 11 bases lying between them. CDR1 is GTSNPN and CDR2 is SVGIG in the germline V gene (reference sequence). The CDR3 sequence is 12 residues long. The CDR3 loop is CAWSNLREPLHF. The CDR3 DNA is TGTGCCTGGAGTAATCTTAGGGAACCCCTCCACTTT.

The chain is built from TRBV2 and TRBJ1-1; D remains ambiguous. Per germline, CDR1 SNHLY and CDR2 FYNNEI. The CDR3 is made up of 15 amino acids. Trimming removed 5 bases from V and 5 bases from J, with 18 bases in between. The CDR3 protein is CASSLRAILGTEAFF. In nucleotides, the CDR3 is TGTGCCAGCAGTCTGCGGGCCATTTTGGGGACTGAAGCTTTCTTT.

This clone has just a few counts. The genes are TRBV18 and TRBJ1-4; a possible D gene is TRBD1 (6 bases). Germline V gene data show CDR1 as KGHSH and CDR2 as LQKENI. The CDR3 contains 13 residues. Trimming left V 6 bases short and J 6 bases short, with 11 bases between. The chain's CDR3 is CASSNRADEKLFF. CDR3 DNA: TGTGCCAGCTCCAACAGGGCGGATGAAAAACTGTTTTTT.

J is TRBJ2-1 and V is TRBV6-2 or TRBV6-3, with 7 bases aligning to TRBD2. From germline, CDR1 is MNHEY and CDR2 SVGEGT. The junction had 5 bases not matched to a gene; V was cut back by 6 bases and J by 0 bases. This CDR3 contains 15 residues. CDR3: CASSPSGNSYNEQFF. CDR3 nucleotide sequence: TGTGCCAGCAGCCCAAGCGGGAACTCCTACAATGAGCAGTTCTTC.

This sequence joins TRBV19 and TRBJ1-2; no clear D gene. The CDR3 is 13 amino acids. Trimming left V 1 base short and J 0 bases short, with 3 bases between. Germline CDR1 LNHDA, CDR2 SQIVND (reference sequence). The CDR3, as DNA: TGTGCCAGTAGTATAGCAGCTAACTATGGCTACACCTTC. It yields the protein CASSIAANYGYTF.

The J gene is TRBJ2-5, the V gene TRBV19, with TRBD1 as a possible D gene (5 bases). Looked up from germline, CDR1 is LNHDA and CDR2 is SQIVND (reference sequence). V lost 5 bases and J lost 6, with 13 bases in between. The CDR3 runs to 13 residues. CDR3 residues: CASSATAWKTQYF. CDR3 DNA: TGTGCCAGTAGTGCGACAGCCTGGAAGACCCAGTACTTC.

The chain joins TRBV11-3 to TRBJ2-5, with D perhaps matching TRBD2 (5 bases). Germline lookup yields CDR1 SGHNT and CDR2 YENEEA. V lost 5 bases to trimming and J lost 6 bases, with 16 bases between them. The CDR3 has 14 residues. CDR3 amino acids: CASSPSGTGKTQYF. CDR3 DNA: TGTGCCAGCAGCCCCAGCGGAACCGGAAAGACCCAGTACTTC.

The rearrangement links TRBV21-1 to TRBJ2-3; no check of the table's D call, TRBD2, against the DNA was made. TRBV21-1 is classified as a pseudogene. The CDR3 is 19 residues long. The CDR3 DNA sequence: TGTGCCAGCGGCGGACTAGCGGGGGCCCCCCGGACATTAAGAGATACGCAGTATTTT. Translating it yields CASGGLAGAPRTLRDTQYF.

The CDR3 sequence is CASSLLESAAQHF. CDR3 DNA sequence: TGTGCCAGCAGCTTACTGGAATCAGCGGCCCAGCATTTT. The chain employs TRBV7-8 and TRBJ1-5; no clear D. With 2 bases removed from V and 11 bases from J, the gap between germline ends came to 13 bases. Germline V gene lookup returns CDR1 SGHVS and CDR2 FQNEAQ. This CDR3 contains 13 residues.

The chain has TRBV30 and TRBJ1-2, with D possibly TRBD1 on 5 matching bases. The V gene's germline CDR1 is GTSNPN and CDR2 SVGIG (reference sequence). The ends were cut back, 3 bases at V and 0 bases at J, with 17 bases in the middle. The CDR3 covers 16 residues. CDR3 sequence reads: CAWSIGVAASNYGYTF. The CDR3 region has the DNA TGTGCCTGGAGCATAGGGGTAGCGGCCTCTAACTATGGCTACACCTTC. Variable domain in full (rest from reference TRBV30 and TRBJ1-2): SQTIHQWPATLVQPVGSPLSLECTVEGTSNPNLYWYRQAAGRGLQLLFYSVGIGQISSEVPQNLSASRPQDRQFILSSKKLLLSDSGFYLCAWSIGVAASNYGYTFGSGTRLTVV.

The chain is built from TRBV7-9 and TRBJ2-2, with 7 bases fitting TRBD1. CDR1 SEHNR and CDR2 FQNEAQ come from the germline V gene (reference sequence). This CDR3 is built from 16 residues. Trimming cost V 5 bases and J 0 bases; bases outside gene matches: 6. CDR3 nucleotides: TGTGCCAGCAGCGTACCCGGGACAGCGAACACCGGGGAGCTGTTTTTT. This encodes CASSVPGTANTGELFF.